This entry is about one T cell receptor (beta chain). Its antigen is currently unknown. It was with a sample-barcoded 5' primer and a J-beta primer mix that a second PCR of roughly 7 to 12 cycles was run. MiXCR, applied by TCRdb to the 5' RACE reads, yields one record per CDR3 protein. Of more than 1.4 million distinct CDR3 sequences in the sample, 40% to 50% were seen once. Deletions cut 0 bases from V and 4 bases from J, with 13 bases between. This CDR3 has 16 residues. Germline lookup yields CDR1 MGHRA and CDR2 YSYEKL. The data stem from a study of blood T cells in healthy people across ages. Findings and caveats of the study: Donor CMV status was unknown, possibly confounding expanded clonotype changes.

This TCR was sampled from a woman aged 18-29 years in good health. The V call is TRBV4-1, the J call TRBJ2-1; D may be TRBD2 (5 bases). Sequenced sample: blood. The CDR3 region is CASSQERELNYNEQFF. In DNA form, the CDR3 reads TGCGCCAGCAGCCAAGAACGGGAACTTAATTACAATGAGCAGTTCTTC.